The sample holds a few counts of the clone carrying this TCR beta chain. These data belong to a study of radiotherapy plus CTLA-4 blockade in lung cancer. Participants had chemo-refractory metastatic non-small-cell lung cancer and were treated with focal radiation plus ipilimumab CTLA-4 blockade. The assay was immunoSEQ multiplex PCR, and TCRdb's table has in-frame clones only and misses some. The sample consists of about 59,000 clones, around 69% of them appearing once. The CDR3 is 14 amino acids. The V gene end was trimmed by 6 bases and the J gene end by 5 bases; junction bases not matched to a gene: 7. Germline V gene data show CDR1 as WSHSY and CDR2 as SAAADI.

The source of this sequence is a human donor with non-small cell lung cancer who had a complete response to radiotherapy plus ipilimumab. This material consisted of peripheral blood, taken from a patient treated with radiotherapy plus ipilimumab. The rearrangement links TRBV10-2 to TRBJ2-5, with 9 positions matching TRBD2. The chain's CDR3 is CASSRGGALETQYF. As DNA, the CDR3 is TGCGCCAGCAGCCGCGGGGGGGCCCTGGAGACCCAGTACTTC.